The present TCR beta chain was sequenced within a study of T cells in Graves' hyperthyroidism and ophthalmopathy. Hyperthyroidism patients were newly diagnosed, had disease duration under 2 months, and were aged 18 to 65 years. This clonotype was found a few times. Its antigen is not identified. Germline V gene sequence: CDR1 DFQATT, CDR2 SNEGSKA (reference sequence). Trimming took off 5 bases at V and 2 bases at J, with 22 bases between the two ends. This CDR3 is 17 amino acids long. Overall study results and limits: Within blood appeared most thyroid clonotypes that had expanded above 0.001. The model's output predicted ophthalmopathy at a median of roughly 6.9 months prior to onset.

TCR beta CDR3 regions were amplified from RNA transcripts. The TCR CDR3 was amplified in a first-round RT-PCR using the HTBI primer set. MiXCR, run by TCRdb on the multiplex PCR reads, gives a single entry per CDR3 protein. The sample includes approximately 300,000 distinct CDR3 sequences, 16% seen only once; the top ten take around a third. The clonotype comes from a man aged 30 to 39 with Graves' hyperthyroidism. The V gene is TRBV20-1, the J gene TRBJ2-1; tentatively, D is TRBD2 (6 bases). Specimen: blood. CDR3 DNA sequence: TGCAGTGCTCCTAGAGGAGGAGGGCAGGGACCCTACAATGAGCAGTTCTTC. Protein product: CSAPRGGGQGPYNEQFF.